The T cell receptor (beta chain) described here comes from a study of T cells in Graves' hyperthyroidism and ophthalmopathy. Used for diagnoses were clinical symptoms, serum thyroxine and TRAb, thyroid ultrasound and orbital computed tomography. Germline V lookup: CDR1 SGHNT, CDR2 YENEEA. The CDR3 is made up of 13 amino acids. Between the trimmed V and J ends, which lost 3 bases and 5 bases, there was a span of 10 bases. TCR beta CDR3 region amplification was performed from RNA transcripts. During a first-round RT-PCR of the TCR CDR3, the HTBI primer set was used. In TCRdb, the multiplex PCR reads were re-called with MiXCR into one record per CDR3 protein. The sample lists a few hundred thousand distinct CDR3 sequences; roughly 17% were seen once. This clonotype turned up a few times.

The V gene is TRBV11-3, the J gene TRBJ2-5; D possibly corresponds to TRBD1 (5 bases). Source material: blood. This receptor was taken from a woman in her forties or fifties with Graves' hyperthyroidism. CDR3 in DNA: TGTGCCAGCAGCTTGCCCCAGGGCGAGACCCAGTACTTC. It encodes CASSLPQGETQYF.